The T cell receptor beta chain described here comes from a study of naive and memory T cell subsets. Ligated cDNA underwent four rounds of PCR with nested alpha and beta constant region primers and SP2. TCRdb recomputed calls from the UMI-ligation and nested PCR reads with MiXCR, one row per CDR3 protein. The table has tens of thousands of distinct CDR3 sequences, 4.5% to 7% seen once. As to treatment: skin biopsy from PPD injection site in Mantoux-positive individual. TCR cDNA received a 3' ligated oligonucleotide that carried a UMI. J gave up 5 bases and V 5 bases, and 8 bases lay outside the gene matches. This CDR3 spans 14 amino acids.

This chain uses TRBV12-3 or TRBV12-4 with TRBJ2-5; 7 bases line up with TRBD2. The sequencing used skin, collected from a tuberculin skin test site. The source is an adult in good health. The CDR3 region has the DNA TGTGCCAGCAGTCCCCCGGGGGGAGAGGAGACCCAGTACTTC. This encodes CASSPPGGEETQYF.